This T cell receptor (beta chain) was sequenced for a study of blood T cell repertoires in COVID-19. Looked up from germline, CDR1 is LGHNA and CDR2 is YNFKEQ. Trimming took off 0 bases at V and 6 bases at J, with 14 bases between the two ends. The CDR3 sequence is 15 residues long. This table comes from immunoSEQ multiplex PCR, and its TCRdb copy is limited to in-frame clones, with some not included. The sample holds about 120,000 clones, 60% to 85% seen once. This chain uses TRBV4-2 with TRBJ1-2; D may be TRBD1 (6 bases). This receptor was identified in a man between 65 and 85 years old with acute or convalescent COVID-19. The sample consisted of peripheral blood. The CDR3 coding sequence is TGTGCCAGCAGCCAAGATATGCGGGGGGCCCATGGCTACACCTTC. This gives the protein CASSQDMRGAHGYTF.